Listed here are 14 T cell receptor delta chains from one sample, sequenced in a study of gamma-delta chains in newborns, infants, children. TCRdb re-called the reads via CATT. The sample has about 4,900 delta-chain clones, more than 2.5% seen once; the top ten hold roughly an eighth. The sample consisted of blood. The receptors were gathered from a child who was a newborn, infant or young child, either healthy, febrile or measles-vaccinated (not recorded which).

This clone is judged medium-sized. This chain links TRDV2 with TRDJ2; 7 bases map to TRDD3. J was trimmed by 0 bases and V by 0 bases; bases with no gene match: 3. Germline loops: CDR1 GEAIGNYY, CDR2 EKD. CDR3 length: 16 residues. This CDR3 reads CACDTVGEALTAQLFF. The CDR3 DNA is TGTGCCTGTGACACCGTGGGGGAAGCTTTGACAGCACAACTCTTCTTT.

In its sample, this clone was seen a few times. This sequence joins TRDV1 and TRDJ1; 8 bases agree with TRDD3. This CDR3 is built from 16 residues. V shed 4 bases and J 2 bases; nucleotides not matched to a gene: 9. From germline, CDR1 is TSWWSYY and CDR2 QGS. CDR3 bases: TGTGCTCTTGGGGGCCGGCACTGGGGGCCTACCGATAAACTCATCTTT. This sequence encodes CALGGRHWGPTDKLIF.

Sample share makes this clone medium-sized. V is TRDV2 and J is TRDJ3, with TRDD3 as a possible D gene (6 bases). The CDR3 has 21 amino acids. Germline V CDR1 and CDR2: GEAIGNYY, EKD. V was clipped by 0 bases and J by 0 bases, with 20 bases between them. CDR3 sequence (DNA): TGTGCCTGTGACACCGCGGATGGGGGGCGAATTAGCTCCTGGGACACCCGACAGATGTTTTTC. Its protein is CACDTADGGRISSWDTRQMFF.

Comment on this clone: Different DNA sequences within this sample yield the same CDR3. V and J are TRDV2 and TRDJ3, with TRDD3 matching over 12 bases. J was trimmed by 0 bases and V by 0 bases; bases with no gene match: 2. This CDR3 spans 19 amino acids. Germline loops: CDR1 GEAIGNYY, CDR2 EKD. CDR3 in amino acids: CACDTLGDTRSWDTRQMFF. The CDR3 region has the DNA TGTGCCTGTGACACCCTGGGGGATACGCGCTCCTGGGACACCCGACAGATGTTTTTC.

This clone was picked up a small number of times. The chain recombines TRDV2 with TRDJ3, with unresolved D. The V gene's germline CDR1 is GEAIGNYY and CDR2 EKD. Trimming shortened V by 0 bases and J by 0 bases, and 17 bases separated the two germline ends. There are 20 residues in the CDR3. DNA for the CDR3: TGTGCCTGTGACACCTTTGAGGACCCCTCGGGCTCCTGGGACACCCGACAGATGTTTTTC. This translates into CACDTFEDPSGSWDTRQMFF.

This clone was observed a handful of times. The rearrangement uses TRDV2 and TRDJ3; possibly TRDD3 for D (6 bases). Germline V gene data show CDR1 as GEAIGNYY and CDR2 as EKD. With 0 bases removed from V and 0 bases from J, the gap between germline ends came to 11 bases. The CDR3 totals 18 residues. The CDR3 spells CACDTVGGSSWDTRQMFF. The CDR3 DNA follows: TGTGCCTGTGACACCGTGGGGGGCAGCTCCTGGGACACCCGACAGATGTTTTTC.

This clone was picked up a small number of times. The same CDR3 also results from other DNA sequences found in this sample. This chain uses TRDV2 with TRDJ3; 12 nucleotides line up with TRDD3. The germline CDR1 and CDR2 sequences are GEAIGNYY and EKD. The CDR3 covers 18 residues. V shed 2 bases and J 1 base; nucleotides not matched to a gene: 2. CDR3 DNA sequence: TGTGCCTGTGACATACTGGGGGATACTTCCTGGGACACCCGACAGATGTTTTTC. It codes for CACDILGDTSWDTRQMFF.

The CDR3 bases are TGTGCCTGTGACACCGCTGCGGCCCGCTCCTGGGACACCCGACAGATGTTTTTC. It yields the protein CACDTAAARSWDTRQMFF. The rearrangement uses TRDV2 and TRDJ3; D remains ambiguous. V shed 0 bases and J shed 0 bases, with 11 bases lying between them. Germline V CDR1 and CDR2: GEAIGNYY, EKD. CDR3 length equals 18 residues.

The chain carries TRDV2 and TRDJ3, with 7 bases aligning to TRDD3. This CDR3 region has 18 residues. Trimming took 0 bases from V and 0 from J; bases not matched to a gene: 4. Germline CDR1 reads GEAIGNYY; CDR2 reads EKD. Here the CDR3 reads CACDTWGRSSWDTRQMFF. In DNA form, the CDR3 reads TGTGCCTGTGACACCTGGGGGAGGTCCTCCTGGGACACCCGACAGATGTTTTTC.

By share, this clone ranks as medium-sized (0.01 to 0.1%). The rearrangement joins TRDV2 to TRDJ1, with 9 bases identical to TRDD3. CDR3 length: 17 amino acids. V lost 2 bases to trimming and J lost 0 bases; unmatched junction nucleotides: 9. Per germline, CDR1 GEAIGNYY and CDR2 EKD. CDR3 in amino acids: CACDILGEAPYTDKLIF. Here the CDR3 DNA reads TGTGCCTGTGACATACTGGGGGAGGCTCCATACACCGATAAACTCATCTTT.

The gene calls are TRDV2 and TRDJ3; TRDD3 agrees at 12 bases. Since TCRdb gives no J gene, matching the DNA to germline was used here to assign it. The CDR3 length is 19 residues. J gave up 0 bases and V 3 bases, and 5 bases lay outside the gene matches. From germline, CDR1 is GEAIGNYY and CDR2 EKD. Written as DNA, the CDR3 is TGTGCCTGTGACCCAACTGGGGGATACTCCTCCTGGGACACCCGACAGATGTTTTTC. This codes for CACDPTGGYSSWDTRQMFF.

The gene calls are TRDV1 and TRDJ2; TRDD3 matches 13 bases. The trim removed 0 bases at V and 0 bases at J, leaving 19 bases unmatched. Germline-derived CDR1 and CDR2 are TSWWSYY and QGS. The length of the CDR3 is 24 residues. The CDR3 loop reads CALGELRALPRTGGYGALTAQLFF. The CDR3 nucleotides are TGTGCTCTTGGGGAACTCAGGGCCCTTCCTCGTACTGGGGGATACGGAGCTTTGACAGCACAACTCTTCTTT.

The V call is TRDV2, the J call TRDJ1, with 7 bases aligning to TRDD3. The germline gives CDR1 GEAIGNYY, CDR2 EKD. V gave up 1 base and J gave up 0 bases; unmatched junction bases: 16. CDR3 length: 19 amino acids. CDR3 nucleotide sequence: TGTGCCTGTGACACGGGGGACTGGGGACGTCCCCCCTACACCGATAAACTCATCTTT. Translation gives CACDTGDWGRPPYTDKLIF.

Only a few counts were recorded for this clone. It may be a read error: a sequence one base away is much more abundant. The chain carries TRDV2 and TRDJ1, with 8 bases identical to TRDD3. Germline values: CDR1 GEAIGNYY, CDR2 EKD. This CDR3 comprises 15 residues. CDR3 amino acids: CAFDPLLGDTDKLIF. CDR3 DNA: TGTGCCTTTGACCCCCTACTGGGGGACACCGATAAACTCATCTTT.